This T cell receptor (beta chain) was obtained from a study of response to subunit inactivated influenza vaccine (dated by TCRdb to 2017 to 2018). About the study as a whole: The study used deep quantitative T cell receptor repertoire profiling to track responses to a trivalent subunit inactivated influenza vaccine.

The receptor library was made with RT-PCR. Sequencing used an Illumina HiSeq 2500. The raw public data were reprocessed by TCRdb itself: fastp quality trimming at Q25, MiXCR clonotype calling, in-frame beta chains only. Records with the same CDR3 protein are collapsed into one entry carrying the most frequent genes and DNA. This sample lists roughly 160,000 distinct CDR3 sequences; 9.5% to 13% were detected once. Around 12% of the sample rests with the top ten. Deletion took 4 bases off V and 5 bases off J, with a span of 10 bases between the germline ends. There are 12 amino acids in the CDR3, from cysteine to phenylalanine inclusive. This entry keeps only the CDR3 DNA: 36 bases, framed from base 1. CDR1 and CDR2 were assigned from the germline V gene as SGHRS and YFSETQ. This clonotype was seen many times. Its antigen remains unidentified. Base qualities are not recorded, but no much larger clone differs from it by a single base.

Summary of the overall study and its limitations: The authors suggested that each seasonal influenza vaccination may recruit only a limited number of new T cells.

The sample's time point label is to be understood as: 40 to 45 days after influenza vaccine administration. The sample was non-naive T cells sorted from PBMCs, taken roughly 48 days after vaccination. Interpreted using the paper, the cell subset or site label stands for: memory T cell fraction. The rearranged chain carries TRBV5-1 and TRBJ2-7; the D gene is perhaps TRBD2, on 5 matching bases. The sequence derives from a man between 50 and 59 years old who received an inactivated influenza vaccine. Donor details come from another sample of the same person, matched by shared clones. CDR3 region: CASSTGLDEQYF. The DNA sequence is TGCGCCAGCAGCACTGGACTGGACGAGCAGTACTTC.